This record covers a single TCR beta chain. This sample stems from a study of T cell responses to AZD1222 COVID-19 vaccine. Germline CDR1 is LNHNV and CDR2 is YYDKDF (reference sequence). The CDR3 runs to 15 residues. The ends were cut back, 0 bases at V and 4 bases at J, with 12 bases in the middle. Sequenced by immunoSEQ multiplex PCR; TCRdb stores in-frame clones only, minus some. The sample holds some 110,000 clones; 85% are singletons and the top ten take 3.5% to 5.5%. The input for sequencing was peripheral blood, taken 28 days after the second AZD1222 dose. This TCR came from an adult who received the AZD1222 COVID-19 vaccine. This chain uses TRBV15 with TRBJ1-1; unclear D gene. CDR3 amino acids: CATSRDFDMVTEAFF. CDR3 bases: TGTGCCACCAGCAGAGATTTTGACATGGTCACTGAAGCTTTCTTT. The full variable domain, with the rest looked up from reference TRBV15 and TRBJ1-1, is DAMVIQNPRYQVTQFGKPVTLSCSQTLNHNVMYWYQQKSSQAPKLLFHYYDKDFNNEADTPDNFQSRRPNTSFCFLDIRSPGLGDTAMYLCATSRDFDMVTEAFFGQGTRLTVV.